This T cell receptor (beta chain) was recovered during a study of T-cell reconstitution after alpha-beta-depleted transplantation in children. This clonotype has more than one count but fewer than ten. TCRbeta library construction was performed incorporating unique molecular identifiers. TCRdb re-called the PCR reads with MiXCR, one entry per CDR3 protein. This sample has almost 500,000 distinct CDR3 sequences, with roughly an eighth found just once. The V end lost 0 bases, the J end lost 9 bases, and 18 bases lay between the germline ends. The CDR3 is made up of 16 amino acids. Germline lookup yields CDR1 MNHEY and CDR2 SVGEGT.

The chain has TRBV6-2 or TRBV6-3 and TRBJ2-1; a weak D match, TRBD2 (5 bases). The sequencing here drew on PBMCs from the stem cell graft donor, taken from the stem cell graft. This clonotype was sampled from a human donor who donated a stem cell graft to a child with combined immunodeficiency. This chain's CDR3 is CASSYSRTSKTGEQFF. The CDR3 DNA sequence: TGTGCCAGCAGTTACTCGAGGACTTCGAAAACGGGTGAGCAGTTCTTC.